This T cell receptor (beta chain) is from a study of cytomegalovirus exposure and HLA in healthy donors. Using immunoSEQ multiplex PCR, the repertoire was profiled, and TCRdb retains in-frame clones only, with some absent. This sample has 71,000 or so clones; approximately 94% occur once, and the top ten carry about 1.5%. Germline-derived CDR1 and CDR2 are MNHEY and SMNVEV (reference sequence). The CDR3 consists of 15 residues. Trimming took 5 bases from V and 1 from J, leaving 13 bases between them. The chain uses TRBV27 and TRBJ2-3; D remains ambiguous. The sample consisted of PBMCs. The TCR comes from a young man in good health and CMV-seropositive. The CDR3, as DNA: TGTGCCAGCAGTGCCCCGGGTGCGGGCACAGATACGCAGTATTTT. Encoded protein: CASSAPGAGTDTQYF.